The 32 T cell receptor beta chains listed next were all sequenced from one sample in a study of siplizumab effects on memory and regulatory T cells. Data came from immunoSEQ multiplex PCR; TCRdb stores just in-frame clones and leaves some out. Of about 100,000 clones listed, 75% to 95% are singletons. Source material: CD4+ T cells sorted from blood. The receptors were sampled from a human donor in good health. Some clones in this sample may be carry-over from other donors' samples.

The chain carries TRBV7-9 and TRBJ2-7; 12 bases are shared with TRBD2. Per the germline V gene, CDR1 is SEHNR and CDR2 is FQNEAQ (reference sequence). The V gene end was trimmed by 1 base and the J gene end by 2 bases; junction bases not matched to a gene: 12. The CDR3 totals 19 residues. The CDR3 loop reads CASSLGGTSGSFGAYEQYF. The CDR3 region has the DNA TGTGCCAGCAGCTTAGGGGGGACTAGCGGGTCCTTTGGGGCCTACGAGCAGTACTTC.

This chain connects TRBV11-2 to TRBJ2-3; D remains unclear. The CDR3 sequence is 14 residues long. Per germline, CDR1 SGHAT and CDR2 FQNNGV. V was clipped by 5 bases and J by 3 bases, with 12 bases between them. The CDR3 nucleotides are TGTGCCAGCAGCCGCCCTCTTGCTACAGATACGCAGTATTTT. Encoded protein: CASSRPLATDTQYF.

The chain has TRBV28 and TRBJ2-1; 7 positions agree with TRBD2. The CDR3 runs 14 residues. The ends lost 7 bases at V and 3 bases at J; junction bases unmatched: 6. Germline CDR1 MDHEN, CDR2 SYDVKM. The CDR3 coding sequence is TGTGCCAGCAAACCGGGACTATACTACAATGAGCAGTTCTTC. Its translation is CASKPGLYYNEQFF.

This clone was recorded once. The chain links TRBV12-5 to TRBJ2-1, with 9 bases that match TRBD1. CDR1 is LGHNT and CDR2 is FRNRAP in the germline V gene. The V and J ends lost 6 bases and 6 bases, in that order; junction bases with no gene match: 9. The CDR3 totals 15 residues. Here the CDR3 DNA reads TGTGCTAGTGGCCCGGGACAGGGAGCCGGCAATGAGCAGTTCTTC. This encodes CASGPGQGAGNEQFF.

CDR3 sequence (DNA): TGTGCCAGCTCAAACAGGGGGCCGGGGGAGACCCAGTACTTC. Protein product: CASSNRGPGETQYF. The chain links TRBV18 to TRBJ2-5, with 9 bases fitting TRBD1. With 5 bases clipped from V and 5 bases from J, the junction kept 6 bases outside the gene matches. Germline V CDR1 and CDR2: KGHSH, LQKENI. The CDR3 extends over 14 amino acids.

This sequence joins TRBV7-9 and TRBJ2-2; D is ambiguous. Deletions cut 4 bases from V and 6 bases from J, with 6 bases between. Per the germline V gene, CDR1 is SEHNR and CDR2 is FQNEAQ (reference sequence). CDR3 length: 12 amino acids. The CDR3 coding sequence is TGTGCCAGCAGCTACCAACCCGGGGAGCTGTTTTTT. It translates to CASSYQPGELFF.

This chain joins TRBV6-6 and TRBJ1-5; possible D gene TRBD1, 5 bases. The germline gives CDR1 MNHNY, CDR2 SVGAGI (reference sequence). With 1 base removed from V and 2 bases from J, the gap between germline ends came to 6 bases. The CDR3 is 14 residues long. The CDR3 sequence is CASSYLGGNQPQHF. The CDR3 coding sequence is TGTGCCAGCAGTTACTTGGGGGGCAATCAGCCCCAGCATTTT.

V usage is TRBV7-9 and J usage is TRBJ2-3; tentatively, D is TRBD1 (6 bases). Germline V gene lookup returns CDR1 SEHNR and CDR2 FQNEAQ (reference sequence). CDR3 length: 14 amino acids. The V end was cut by 8 bases, the J end by 1 base, with 13 bases between. CDR3 bases: TGTGCCAGCCGACAGGCCGGGGGCACAGATACGCAGTATTTT. Translation gives CASRQAGGTDTQYF. The full variable domain, with the rest looked up from reference TRBV7-9 and TRBJ2-3, is DTGVSQNPRHKITKRGQNVTFRCDPISEHNRLYWYRQTLGQGPEFLTYFQNEAQLEKSRLLSDRFSAERPKGSFSTLEIQRTEQGDSAMYLCASRQAGGTDTQYFGPGTRLTVL.

The chain couples TRBV5-6 to TRBJ2-5; TRBD1 might be the D (6 bases). Germline CDR1 is SGHDT and CDR2 is YYEEEE. Trimming removed 4 bases at V and 1 base at J, with 11 bases between. The CDR3 runs to 14 residues. The CDR3 DNA follows: TGTGCCAGCAGCGCCCAGGGGCCCCAAGAGACCCAGTACTTC. It translates to CASSAQGPQETQYF. The variable domain in full, completed from reference TRBV5-6 and TRBJ2-5, reads DAGVTQSPTHLIKTRGQQVTLRCSPKSGHDTVSWYQQALGQGPQFIFQYYEEEERQRGNFPDRFSGHQFPNYSSELNVNALLLGDSALYLCASSAQGPQETQYFGPGTRLLVL.

The gene calls are TRBV19 and TRBJ1-5; 7 positions agree with TRBD1. Trimming at V came to 1 base and at J to 15 bases, leaving 12 bases not matched to a gene. CDR3 length equals 14 residues. The germline CDR1 and CDR2 sequences are LNHDA and SQIVND (reference sequence). CDR3 coding DNA: TGTGCCAGTAGTATAGTACAGGGGACCGGGAGGCGGCATTTT. This translates into CASSIVQGTGRRHF. Full variable domain (outside the CDR3, taken from reference TRBV19 and TRBJ1-5): DGGITQSPKYLFRKEGQNVTLSCEQNLNHDAMYWYRQDPGQGLRLIYYSQIVNDFQKGDIAEGYSVSREKKESFPLTVTSAQKNPTAFYLCASSIVQGTGRRHFGDGTRLSIL.

A single count supports this clone. The J gene is TRBJ2-1, the V gene TRBV4-1, with no clear D. Germline V gene data show CDR1 as MGHRA and CDR2 as YSYEKL. This CDR3 spans 12 amino acids. V was trimmed by 0 bases and J by 7 bases, leaving 4 bases between them. The CDR3 sequence is CASSQEGNEQFF. The CDR3 bases are TGCGCCAGCAGCCAAGAAGGAAATGAGCAGTTCTTC.

This clone was seen more than once but under ten times. The chain carries TRBV19 and TRBJ1-5; possibly TRBD1 for D (5 bases). The CDR3 sequence is 14 residues long. The V gene lost 5 bases and the J gene lost 2 bases, with 10 bases spanning the gap. Germline CDR1 and CDR2: LNHDA and SQIVND (reference sequence). In DNA, the CDR3 is TGTGCCAGTAGTCCCTTGACAGGCAATCAGCCCCAGCATTTT. It codes for CASSPLTGNQPQHF. The full variable domain, with the rest looked up from reference TRBV19 and TRBJ1-5, is DGGITQSPKYLFRKEGQNVTLSCEQNLNHDAMYWYRQDPGQGLRLIYYSQIVNDFQKGDIAEGYSVSREKKESFPLTVTSAQKNPTAFYLCASSPLTGNQPQHFGDGTRLSIL.

The chain combines TRBV4-1 with TRBJ1-5; the D is unclear. Between the trimmed V and J ends, which lost 0 bases and 9 bases, there was a span of 9 bases. The CDR3 has 13 amino acids. Germline V gene data show CDR1 as MGHRA and CDR2 as YSYEKL. The CDR3 reads CASSQEVVGPQHF. Here the CDR3 DNA reads TGCGCCAGCAGCCAAGAGGTCGTCGGGCCCCAGCATTTT.

V usage is TRBV5-1 and J usage is TRBJ2-7; TRBD2 matches at 8 bases. Germline V gives CDR1 SGHRS, CDR2 YFSETQ. The CDR3 loop spans 15 amino acids. The junction had 8 bases not matched to a gene; V was cut back by 2 bases and J by 4 bases. The CDR3 DNA sequence: TGCGCCAGCAGCTTAATCGGCGGGGGGCTTTACGAGCAGTACTTC. It specifies CASSLIGGGLYEQYF.

Concerning this clone itself: A junction boundary mismatches the germline segment, possibly from a read error. The chain recombines TRBV7-7 with TRBJ2-2, with TRBD2 matching over 16 bases. Germline-derived CDR1 and CDR2 are SSHAT and FNYEAQ (reference sequence). This CDR3 has 18 residues. CDR3 sequence reads: CASSSGTSGRANTGELFF. CDR3 DNA: TGTGCTAGCAGCTCGGGGACTAGCGGGAGGGCGAACACCGGGGAGCTGTTTTTT. Based on the CDR3 plus reference TRBV7-7 and TRBJ2-2, the full variable domain is GAGVSQSPRYKVTKRGQDVTLRCDPISSHATLYWYQQALGQGPEFLTYFNYEAQPDKSGLPSDRFSAERPEGSISTLTIQRTEQRDSAMYRCASSSGTSGRANTGELFFGEGSRLTVL.

The rearrangement uses TRBV7-9 and TRBJ2-5, with D tentatively TRBD1 (5 bases). The CDR3 consists of 14 residues. V was clipped by 0 bases and J by 5 bases, with 10 bases between them. CDR1 is SEHNR, CDR2 FQNEAQ, per germline (reference sequence). The CDR3 loop is CASSLATVLETQYF. In DNA form, the CDR3 reads TGTGCCAGCAGCTTAGCGACAGTATTGGAGACCCAGTACTTC.

The chain has TRBV5-1 and TRBJ2-3, with TRBD2 matching 12 bases. Losses at the gene ends were 6 bases for V and 5 bases for J; bases not matched to a gene: 4. CDR3 length equals 14 residues. The germline CDR1 and CDR2 sequences are SGHRS and YFSETQ. CDR3 region: CASTSGRAGDTQYF. For the CDR3, the DNA is TGCGCCAGCACTAGCGGGAGGGCCGGAGATACGCAGTATTTT.

The J gene is TRBJ2-2, the V gene TRBV18; D uncertain. V was clipped by 3 bases and J by 3 bases, with 2 bases between them. Germline V gives CDR1 KGHSH, CDR2 LQKENI. This CDR3 has 12 residues. CDR3 coding DNA: TGTGCCAGCTCACCGGACACCGGGGAGCTGTTTTTT. As protein: CASSPDTGELFF.

This clone showed up just once. The J gene is TRBJ2-7, the V gene TRBV14; a weak D match, TRBD2 (6 bases). Trimming removed 7 bases at V and 0 bases at J, with 10 bases between. This CDR3 region has 13 residues. CDR1 SGHDN and CDR2 FVKESK come from the germline V gene. CDR3 coding DNA: TGTGCCAGCAACGCGGGGACCTCCTACGAGCAGTACTTC. It codes for CASNAGTSYEQYF.

The chain employs TRBV28 and TRBJ2-7; D assignment may be TRBD1 or TRBD2 (6 bases each). There are 14 residues in the CDR3. The ends were cut back, 2 bases at V and 2 bases at J, with 10 bases in the middle. The germline V gene encodes CDR1 MDHEN and CDR2 SYDVKM. CDR3 in amino acids: CASSLQGGTYEQYF. The CDR3 DNA follows: TGTGCCAGCAGTTTACAAGGGGGGACCTACGAGCAGTACTTC.

The rearrangement uses TRBV5-1 and TRBJ2-7; D gene unclear. V was pared by 3 bases and J by 2 bases, with 15 bases between. Germline V gene lookup returns CDR1 SGHRS and CDR2 YFSETQ. The CDR3 contains 15 residues. The CDR3 sequence is CASSSQGGTPYEQYF. In DNA form, the CDR3 reads TGCGCCAGCAGCTCCCAAGGCGGTACTCCCTACGAGCAGTACTTC.

This chain joins TRBV7-2 and TRBJ2-7; a possible D gene is TRBD1 (5 bases). Deletions cut 2 bases from V and 5 bases from J, with 13 bases between. The CDR3 sequence is 14 residues long. CDR1 is SGHTA, CDR2 FQGNSA, per germline. The CDR3 is CASSLRRRAHEQYF. The DNA for the CDR3 is TGTGCCAGCAGCTTAAGGCGCAGGGCCCACGAGCAGTACTTC.

The chain couples TRBV30 to TRBJ2-1, with 11 bases aligning to TRBD2. The ends lost 4 bases at V and 6 bases at J; junction bases unmatched: 2. The germline gives CDR1 GTSNPN, CDR2 SVGIG (reference sequence). The CDR3 is 13 residues long. The CDR3 is CAWKLAGVNEQFF. In nucleotides, the CDR3 is TGTGCCTGGAAACTAGCGGGAGTCAATGAGCAGTTCTTC.

The genes are TRBV27 and TRBJ1-4; D is ambiguous. This CDR3 region has 16 residues. Germline V CDR1 and CDR2: MNHEY, SMNVEV (reference sequence). V was shortened by 5 bases and J by 0 bases, with 13 bases between the two germline ends. The CDR3 protein is CASSPRTLATNEKLFF. The CDR3 bases are TGTGCCAGCAGTCCGCGAACCCTAGCAACTAATGAAAAACTGTTTTTT.

This clone showed up just a few times. The rearrangement joins TRBV7-9 to TRBJ1-4; tentatively, D is TRBD1 (5 bases). V lost 4 bases and J 13 bases, leaving 10 bases between the germline ends. This CDR3 is built from 11 residues. In germline, CDR1 is SEHNR, CDR2 FQNEAQ (reference sequence). DNA of the CDR3: TGTGCCAGCAGCTCGGCCGGGACACTGTTTTTT. Encoded protein: CASSSAGTLFF. Complete variable domain (other parts from reference TRBV7-9 and TRBJ1-4): DTGVSQNPRHKITKRGQNVTFRCDPISEHNRLYWYRQTLGQGPEFLTYFQNEAQLEKSRLLSDRFSAERPKGSFSTLEIQRTEQGDSAMYLCASSSAGTLFFGSGTQLSVL.

V usage is TRBV5-5 and J usage is TRBJ2-7, with a weak D call TRBD1 (5 bases). The CDR3 consists of 16 residues. Germline lookup yields CDR1 SGHKS and CDR2 YYEKEE (reference sequence). The V end was cut by 5 bases, the J end by 1 base, with 19 bases between. The chain's CDR3 is CASSLAWSDTSYEQYF. The CDR3 nucleotides are TGTGCCAGCAGTCTGGCCTGGTCGGACACTTCCTACGAGCAGTACTTC.

This clone was seen a single time. The rearrangement links TRBV6-5 to TRBJ1-3; tentative D call: TRBD1 (5 bases). Deletions cut 4 bases from V and 0 bases from J, with 10 bases between. Germline CDR1 MNHEY, CDR2 SVGAGI. This CDR3 is built from 15 residues. CDR3 sequence (DNA): TGTGCCAGCAGTTTCGGGACCCACTCTGGAAACACCATATATTTT. It yields the protein CASSFGTHSGNTIYF.

The chain recombines TRBV5-1 with TRBJ2-5, with TRBD2 identical over 12 bases. Per germline, CDR1 SGHRS and CDR2 YFSETQ. The CDR3 is 14 amino acids. Trimming at V came to 5 bases and at J to 3 bases, leaving 2 bases not matched to a gene. The CDR3 spells CASRTSGSKETQYF. Written as DNA, the CDR3 is TGCGCCAGCAGGACTAGCGGGAGTAAAGAGACCCAGTACTTC. The full variable domain, in which reference TRBV5-1 and TRBJ2-5 provide the parts outside the CDR3, is KAGVTQTPRYLIKTRGQQVTLSCSPISGHRSVSWYQQTPGQGLQFLFEYFSETQRNKGNFPGRFSGRQFSNSRSEMNVSTLELGDSALYLCASRTSGSKETQYFGPGTRLLVL.

J is TRBJ2-1 and V is TRBV27, with 7 nucleotides matching TRBD2. The CDR3 totals 13 residues. Looked up from germline, CDR1 is MNHEY and CDR2 is SMNVEV (reference sequence). V shed 2 bases, J shed 8 bases, and the junction held 3 bases outside the gene matches. CDR3 loop: CASSLRGVHEQFF. DNA for the CDR3: TGTGCCAGCAGTTTACGGGGGGTCCATGAGCAGTTCTTC.

This clone showed up just a few times. An end of the junction differs from the germline gene, which may be a read error. Other DNA sequences from this sample encode an identical CDR3 as well. The chain joins TRBV20-1 to TRBJ1-5; D unclear. Per the germline V gene, CDR1 is DFQATT and CDR2 is SNEGSKA (reference sequence). CDR3 length equals 8 residues. The CDR3: CSNQPQHF. CDR3 sequence (DNA): TGTAGCAATCAGCCCCAGCATTTT.

V usage is TRBV12-5 and J usage is TRBJ2-1; TRBD2 matches 10 bases. The CDR3 runs 15 residues. The V gene end was trimmed by 6 bases and the J gene end by 7 bases; junction bases not matched to a gene: 9. Germline CDR1 LGHNT, CDR2 FRNRAP. CDR3 in amino acids: CASGWTSGGSNEQFF. CDR3 in DNA: TGTGCTAGTGGGTGGACTAGCGGAGGTTCAAATGAGCAGTTCTTC. Full variable domain (remainder filled in from reference TRBV12-5 and TRBJ2-1): DARVTQTPRHKVTEMGQEVTMRCQPILGHNTVFWYRQTMMQGLELLAYFRNRAPLDDSGMPKDRFSAEMPDATLATLKIQPSEPRDSAVYFCASGWTSGGSNEQFFGPGTRLTVL.

The rearrangement uses TRBV29-1 and TRBJ1-1; perhaps TRBD1 as D (5 bases). The CDR3 extends over 15 amino acids. The ends were cut back, 1 base at V and 6 bases at J, with 18 bases in the middle. Germline V gives CDR1 SQVTM, CDR2 ANQGSEA. CDR3 amino acids: CSVEGDGFAGAEAFF. CDR3 sequence (DNA): TGCAGCGTTGAAGGCGACGGATTTGCGGGGGCTGAAGCTTTCTTT.